The present T cell receptor (beta chain) was sequenced within a study of control samples from healthy donors and cancer patients. The assay was immunoSEQ multiplex PCR, and TCRdb's table has in-frame clones only and misses some. This repertoire shows 85,000 to 90,000 clones, roughly nine tenths found once; its top ten account for 9.5% to 10%. This CDR3 contains 15 residues. Trimming took 0 bases from V and 4 from J, leaving 10 bases between them. Per germline, CDR1 SGHRS and CDR2 YFSETQ. The receptor comes from a woman in her forties or fifties with colorectal cancer. The rearrangement uses TRBV5-1 and TRBJ2-2, with a tentative D call TRBD2 (6 bases). Material for sequencing was PBMCs. CDR3 bases: TGCGCCAGCAGCTTGGGTGGCGGGGCCACCGGGGAGCTGTTTTTT. Protein: CASSLGGGATGELFF. Full variable domain (remainder filled in from reference TRBV5-1 and TRBJ2-2): KAGVTQTPRYLIKTRGQQVTLSCSPISGHRSVSWYQQTPGQGLQFLFEYFSETQRNKGNFPGRFSGRQFSNSRSEMNVSTLELGDSALYLCASSLGGGATGELFFGEGSRLTVL.